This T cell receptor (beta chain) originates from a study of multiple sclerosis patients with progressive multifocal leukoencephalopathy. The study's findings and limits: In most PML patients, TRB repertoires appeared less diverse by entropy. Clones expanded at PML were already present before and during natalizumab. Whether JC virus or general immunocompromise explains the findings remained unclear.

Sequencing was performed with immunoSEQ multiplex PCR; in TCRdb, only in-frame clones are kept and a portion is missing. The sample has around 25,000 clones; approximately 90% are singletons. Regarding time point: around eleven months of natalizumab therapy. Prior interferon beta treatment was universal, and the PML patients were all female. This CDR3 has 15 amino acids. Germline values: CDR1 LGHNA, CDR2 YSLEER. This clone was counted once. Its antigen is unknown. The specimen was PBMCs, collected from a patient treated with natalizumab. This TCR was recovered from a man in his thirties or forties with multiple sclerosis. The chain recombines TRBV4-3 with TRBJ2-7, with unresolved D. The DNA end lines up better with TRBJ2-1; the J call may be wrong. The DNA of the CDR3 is TGCGCCAGCAGCCAAGTTAGCTGGAATTACAATGAGCAGTTCTTC. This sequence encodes CASSQVSWNYNEQFF.